Listed below are T cell receptor beta chains from one sample, sequenced in a study of response to subunit inactivated influenza vaccine. TCRdb called the RT-PCR reads again in MiXCR, with one record for every CDR3 protein. This table has about 500,000 distinct CDR3 sequences, 10% to 15% appearing once. Sequenced material: PBMCs from blood, taken 45 days after vaccination. The receptors come from a man aged 50-60 years who received an inactivated influenza vaccine. Both conserved end residues are part of each CDR3. The D gene is left open where the match is weak. Only some rows state a clone size, as once, few, many or a class for expanded clones.

d_call clone_size j_call cdr3_length v_call cdr3_aa cdr3_nt
NA many TRBJ2-2 14 TRBV7-9 CASSTTGPAGELFF TGTGCCAGCAGCACCACAGGGCCGGCCGGGGAGCTGTTTTTT
TRBD2 NA TRBJ2-5 17 TRBV7-6 CASSPQTSGGAHETQYF TGTGCCAGCAGCCCACAAACTAGCGGGGGGGCCCATGAGACCCAGTACTTC
TRBD1 many TRBJ1-5 17 TRBV2 CASSVPGQGADNQPQHF TGTGCCAGCAGTGTCCCAGGACAGGGGGCGGACAATCAGCCCCAGCATTTT
NA few TRBJ1-1 14 TRBV7-8 CASSFGTKNTEAFF TGTGCCAGCAGCTTCGGGACGAAGAACACTGAAGCTTTCTTT
NA NA TRBJ2-3 16 TRBV7-6 CASSLMGGASTDTQYF TGTGCCAGCAGCCTTATGGGGGGGGCTAGCACAGATACGCAGTATTTT
TRBD2 NA TRBJ2-5 17 TRBV13 CASSLVGLAGVEETQYF TGTGCCAGCAGCCTGGTCGGACTAGCGGGAGTCGAGGAGACCCAGTACTTC
NA few TRBJ2-1 12 TRBV29-1 CSVGNTQVEQFF TGCAGCGTTGGTAATACACAAGTTGAGCAGTTCTTC
TRBD2 NA TRBJ2-3 15 TRBV27 CASSLSGGPLDTQYF TGTGCCAGCAGTTTATCGGGAGGGCCGCTGGATACGCAGTATTTT
NA few TRBJ1-1 13 TRBV5-1 CASSWGEDTEAFF TGCGCCAGCAGCTGGGGCGAGGACACTGAAGCTTTCTTT
NA many TRBJ2-3 16 TRBV20-1 CSARDVLGISTDTQYF TGCAGTGCTAGAGATGTACTCGGGATTAGCACAGATACGCAGTATTTT
NA NA TRBJ2-7 15 TRBV20-1 CSANSGDPGGDEQYF TGCAGTGCTAACTCAGGGGACCCCGGGGGCGACGAGCAGTACTTC
TRBD2 NA TRBJ2-1 15 TRBV28 CASSLGGTTYNEQFF TGTGCCAGCAGTTTGGGCGGGACTACCTACAATGAGCAGTTCTTC
TRBD1 few TRBJ1-2 15 TRBV7-9 CASSARTGANYGYTF TGTGCCAGCAGCGCGAGGACAGGAGCTAACTATGGCTACACCTTC
NA few TRBJ2-1 14 TRBV7-8 CASSSIGRFRSQFF TGTGCCAGCAGCTCCATAGGACGGTTTCGGTCCCAGTTCTTC
NA few TRBJ1-2 17 TRBV5-1 CASSATADYYLAGGYTF TGCGCCAGCAGCGCGACGGCCGACTACTACTTGGCGGGTGGCTACACCTTC
TRBD2 many TRBJ2-7 15 TRBV7-2 CASSLGLAETYEQYF TGTGCCAGCAGCTTGGGGCTAGCGGAGACCTACGAGCAGTACTTC
NA NA TRBJ2-5 15 TRBV28 CASTLTNGLGETQYF TGTGCCAGCACCCTCACGAATGGACTGGGAGAGACCCAGTACTTC
TRBD1 NA TRBJ1-1 15 TRBV5-1 CASSPRDRGKTEAFF TGCGCCAGCAGCCCACGGGACAGGGGGAAAACTGAAGCTTTCTTT
NA NA TRBJ2-3 14 TRBV9 CASSEAPRTDTQYF TGTGCCAGCAGCGAGGCACCCCGCACAGATACGCAGTATTTT
NA NA TRBJ1-1 12 TRBV7-8 CASSLDRVGAFF TGTGCCAGCAGCTTAGACAGGGTGGGAGCTTTCTTT
NA NA TRBJ2-3 14 TRBV10-2 CASSTRGSTDTQYF TGCGCCAGCAGTACCCGCGGGAGCACAGATACGCAGTATTTT
TRBD1 few TRBJ2-1 15 TRBV6-5 CASSYSGQGSNEQFF TGTGCCAGCAGTTACTCGGGACAGGGGAGTAATGAGCAGTTCTTC
TRBD2 few TRBJ2-1 15 TRBV15 CATSRGGIGGLDVVF TGTGCCACCAGCAGAGGCGGGATCGGGGGACTAGATGTAGTCTTC
NA NA TRBJ2-1 15 TRBV6-5 CVSSYSQGVPSGQFF TGTGTCAGCAGTTACTCACAGGGTGTACCTTCGGGGCAGTTCTTC
TRBD1 NA TRBJ1-1 17 TRBV7-2 CASSFDRRQGRSTEAFF TGTGCCAGCAGTTTCGACCGAAGACAGGGTCGTTCGACTGAAGCTTTCTTT
NA many TRBJ2-7 13 TRBV11-2 CASSLDPIYEQYF TGTGCCAGCAGCTTAGACCCGATCTACGAGCAGTACTTC
NA many TRBJ1-1 14 TRBV5-1 CASSLDPGDTEAFF TGCGCCAGCAGCTTGGATCCGGGGGACACTGAAGCTTTCTTT
NA few TRBJ2-3 19 TRBV11-2 CASSRGDLSSLLSTDTQYF TGTGCCAGCAGCCGCGGGGATTTATCTAGCCTCCTGAGCACAGATACGCAGTATTTT
NA many TRBJ1-4 15 TRBV28 CASSHGRNPNEKLFF TGTGCCAGCAGTCACGGACGGAATCCTAATGAAAAACTGTTTTTT
TRBD2 NA TRBJ2-1 17 TRBV7-2 CASSFIRGEWGYNEQFF TGTGCCAGCAGCTTTATACGGGGGGAGTGGGGCTACAATGAGCAGTTCTTC
TRBD2 NA TRBJ2-1 13 TRBV29-1 CSSRGDYFNEQFF TGCAGCAGTAGAGGGGACTACTTCAATGAGCAGTTCTTC
TRBD2 many TRBJ2-7 19 TRBV6-5 CASSYSWASGGASGYEQYF TGTGCCAGCAGTTACTCCTGGGCTAGCGGGGGGGCCAGTGGCTACGAGCAGTACTTC
TRBD2 NA TRBJ2-5 12 TRBV20-1 CSGWGGQETQYF TGCAGTGGGTGGGGGGGGCAAGAGACCCAGTACTTC
NA many TRBJ1-5 13 TRBV11-2 CASSLSAGQPQHF TGTGCCAGCAGCTTATCGGCGGGCCAGCCCCAGCATTTT
TRBD1 NA TRBJ1-4 13 TRBV20-1 CSAPGGAEEKLFF TGCAGTGCTCCAGGGGGCGCAGAGGAAAAACTGTTTTTT
NA NA TRBJ1-1 12 TRBV20-1 CSASHGGTEAFF TGCAGTGCTTCCCATGGGGGCACTGAAGCTTTCTTT
TRBD1 NA TRBJ2-2 17 TRBV4-2 CASSQDLTGMNTGELFF TGTGCCAGCAGCCAGGATCTGACAGGGATGAACACCGGGGAGCTGTTTTTT
NA NA TRBJ2-3 15 TRBV7-2 CASSSLGHLTDTQYF TGTGCCAGCAGCAGTTTGGGACACCTCACAGATACGCAGTATTTT